The 13 T cell receptor beta chains below come from one sample, sequenced in a study of sequential checkpoint blockade in melanoma. Some clones are missing from TCRdb's copy, which holds only in-frame ones; the method was immunoSEQ multiplex PCR. The sample shows some 3,300 clones, roughly 24% of them seen only once. Treatment reported: randomized to nivolumab then ipilimumab (arm A) or the reverse (arm B). The specimen comprised tumor tissue (inferred from file names), sampled from a patient given nivolumab and ipilimumab in sequence. These receptors all stem from a human donor with melanoma.

This clone was counted a few times. The J gene is TRBJ1-2, the V gene TRBV6-8; 9 bases map to TRBD1. The CDR3 has 17 amino acids. CDR1 is MNHGY and CDR2 is SAAAGT in the germline V gene. The V segment lost 3 bases and the J segment 0 bases; nucleotides outside the gene matches: 8. CDR3 residues: CASSYSQQGAANYGYTF. The DNA of the CDR3 is TGTGCCAGCAGTTATTCTCAACAGGGGGCGGCTAACTATGGCTACACCTTC.

V usage is TRBV30 and J usage is TRBJ1-2, with D possibly TRBD1 on 5 matching bases. Germline V gene lookup returns CDR1 GTSNPN and CDR2 SVGIG (reference sequence). Between the trimmed V and J ends, which lost 5 bases and 3 bases, there was a span of 13 bases. This CDR3 is built from 13 residues. The CDR3 sequence: CAWGSQGDYGYTF. The CDR3 DNA follows: TGTGCCTGGGGCTCTCAGGGAGACTATGGCTACACCTTC.

This clone was counted ten times or more. The chain recombines TRBV11-3 with TRBJ2-1; 8 bases match TRBD1. Germline CDR1 SGHNT, CDR2 YENEEA. CDR3 length equals 18 residues. The V and J ends lost 3 bases and 5 bases, in that order; junction bases with no gene match: 15. CDR3 DNA: TGTGCCAGCAGCTTGGGGCACGGAACAGGGGGTTCCCACAATGAGCAGTTCTTC. Protein sequence: CASSLGHGTGGSHNEQFF. The full variable domain, completed using reference TRBV11-3 and TRBJ2-1, is EAGVVQSPRYKIIEKKQPVAFWCNPISGHNTLYWYLQNLGQGPELLIRYENEEAVDDSQLPKDRFSAERLKGVDSTLKIQPAELGDSAVYLCASSLGHGTGGSHNEQFFGPGTRLTVL.

This clone was observed at least ten times. The chain employs TRBV11-3 and TRBJ2-2, with D unresolved. V lost 4 bases to trimming and J lost 0 bases, with 6 bases between them. This CDR3 contains 14 residues. CDR1 SGHNT and CDR2 YENEEA come from the germline V gene. The CDR3 nucleotides read TGTGCCAGCAGCTCGGAGTCGAACACCGGGGAGCTGTTTTTT. Translating gives CASSSESNTGELFF. Full variable domain (remainder filled in from reference TRBV11-3 and TRBJ2-2): EAGVVQSPRYKIIEKKQPVAFWCNPISGHNTLYWYLQNLGQGPELLIRYENEEAVDDSQLPKDRFSAERLKGVDSTLKIQPAELGDSAVYLCASSSESNTGELFFGEGSRLTVL.

This chain joins TRBV19 and TRBJ2-7, with 8 bases aligning to TRBD2. The CDR3 contains 17 residues. V shed 7 bases and J 2 bases; nucleotides not matched to a gene: 16. Germline-derived CDR1 and CDR2 are LNHDA and SQIVND (reference sequence). The CDR3: CASIFPDGRVRTYEQYF. CDR3 sequence (DNA): TGTGCCAGTATTTTCCCCGACGGGAGGGTGAGGACCTACGAGCAGTACTTC. Together with reference TRBV19 and TRBJ2-7, the CDR3 gives the full variable domain: DGGITQSPKYLFRKEGQNVTLSCEQNLNHDAMYWYRQDPGQGLRLIYYSQIVNDFQKGDIAEGYSVSREKKESFPLTVTSAQKNPTAFYLCASIFPDGRVRTYEQYFGPGTRLTVT.

The chain carries TRBV30 and TRBJ1-5; D uncertain. The germline V gene encodes CDR1 GTSNPN and CDR2 SVGIG (reference sequence). V was trimmed by 0 bases and J by 4 bases, leaving 7 bases between them. CDR3 length: 13 amino acids. The CDR3 sequence is CAWSVGGNQPQHF. The CDR3, as DNA: TGTGCCTGGAGTGTAGGCGGAAATCAGCCCCAGCATTTT. Full variable domain (remainder filled in from reference TRBV30 and TRBJ1-5): SQTIHQWPATLVQPVGSPLSLECTVEGTSNPNLYWYRQAAGRGLQLLFYSVGIGQISSEVPQNLSASRPQDRQFILSSKKLLLSDSGFYLCAWSVGGNQPQHFGDGTRLSIL.

Relative to its sample, this clone is medium-sized. The rearrangement links TRBV11-3 to TRBJ1-4; no clear D gene. Germline CDR1 is SGHNT and CDR2 is YENEEA. The V end was cut by 3 bases, the J end by 0 bases, with 5 bases between. The CDR3 is 14 amino acids. The CDR3 sequence is CASSLTATNEKLFF. The CDR3 nucleotides are TGTGCCAGCAGCTTGACCGCAACTAATGAAAAACTGTTTTTT.

Ten or more counts support this clone. The genes are TRBV11-3 and TRBJ2-7; maybe TRBD1 (5 bases). V shed 5 bases and J shed 6 bases, with 20 bases lying between them. The CDR3 length is 15 residues. Germline-derived CDR1 and CDR2 are SGHNT and YENEEA. CDR3 region: CASSQALAGLGEQYF. The CDR3 DNA follows: TGTGCCAGCAGCCAAGCTTTGGCAGGGTTGGGCGAGCAGTACTTC. The full variable domain, with the rest looked up from reference TRBV11-3 and TRBJ2-7, is EAGVVQSPRYKIIEKKQPVAFWCNPISGHNTLYWYLQNLGQGPELLIRYENEEAVDDSQLPKDRFSAERLKGVDSTLKIQPAELGDSAVYLCASSQALAGLGEQYFGPGTRLTVT.

The chain recombines TRBV5-1 with TRBJ2-6; unclear D gene. Germline CDR1 is SGHRS and CDR2 is YFSETQ. The ends were cut back, 4 bases at V and 0 bases at J, with 8 bases in the middle. The CDR3 spans 15 residues. The CDR3 DNA reads as TGCGCCAGCAGCCCAGTAAGCTCTGGGGCCAACGTCCTGACTTTC. Translating gives CASSPVSSGANVLTF.

By share, this clone ranks as large. CDR3 protein: CSVQGRGNTGELFF. DNA of the CDR3: TGCAGCGTCCAAGGACGGGGGAACACCGGGGAGCTGTTTTTT. J is TRBJ2-2 and V is TRBV29-1; D possibly corresponds to TRBD2 (5 bases). The CDR3 contains 14 residues. Trimming stripped 6 bases from V and 1 base from J, with 12 bases between. Germline CDR1 and CDR2: SQVTM and ANQGSEA.

In its sample, this clone is medium-sized. This chain links TRBV9 with TRBJ2-5, with D perhaps TRBD1 (6 bases). The germline CDR1 and CDR2 sequences are SGDLS and YYNGEE. V lost 3 bases, J lost 5 bases, and 14 bases lay in between. The CDR3 is made up of 14 amino acids. CDR3 region: CASSARTDGETQYF. For the CDR3, the DNA is TGTGCCAGCAGCGCTAGGACAGATGGGGAGACCCAGTACTTC.

The chain couples TRBV23-1 to TRBJ2-3, with 9 bases lining up with TRBD1. TRBV23-1 is known as an ORF, though its function is uncertain. There are 15 residues in the CDR3. V gave up 6 bases and J gave up 3 bases; unmatched junction bases: 7. CDR3 DNA sequence: TGCGCCAGCAGCCACGAAGGACAGGGGACAGATACGCAGTATTTT. Its protein is CASSHEGQGTDTQYF.

This rearrangement joins TRBV18 to TRBJ2-3; D gene unclear. The V gene's germline CDR1 is KGHSH and CDR2 LQKENI. CDR3 size: 12 residues. Between the trimmed V and J ends, which lost 3 bases and 0 bases, there was a span of 1 base. CDR3 DNA sequence: TGTGCCAGCTCACCCAGCACAGATACGCAGTATTTT. Protein product: CASSPSTDTQYF.